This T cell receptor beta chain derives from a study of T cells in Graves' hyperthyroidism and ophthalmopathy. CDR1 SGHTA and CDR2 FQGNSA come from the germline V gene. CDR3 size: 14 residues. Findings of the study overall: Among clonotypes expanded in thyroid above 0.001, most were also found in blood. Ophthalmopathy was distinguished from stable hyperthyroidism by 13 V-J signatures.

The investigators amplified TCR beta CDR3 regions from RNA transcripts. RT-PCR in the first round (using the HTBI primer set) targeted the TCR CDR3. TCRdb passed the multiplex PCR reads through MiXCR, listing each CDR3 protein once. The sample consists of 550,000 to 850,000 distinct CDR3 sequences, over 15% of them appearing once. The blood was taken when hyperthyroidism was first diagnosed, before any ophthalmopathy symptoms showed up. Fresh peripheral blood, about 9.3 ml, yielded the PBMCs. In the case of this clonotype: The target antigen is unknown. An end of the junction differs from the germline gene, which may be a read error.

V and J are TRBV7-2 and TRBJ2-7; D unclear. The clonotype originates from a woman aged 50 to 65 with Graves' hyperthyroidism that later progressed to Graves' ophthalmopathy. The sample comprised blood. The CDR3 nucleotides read TGTGCCAACAGCCCCTTCGGAACCCGGTACGAGCAGTACTTC. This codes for CANSPFGTRYEQYF.